This entry lists 8 T cell receptor beta chains sequenced from one sample in a study of Ad26.COV2.S vaccination and SARS-CoV-2 variants. Sequenced by immunoSEQ multiplex PCR; TCRdb stores in-frame clones only, minus some. There are more than 150,000 clones in the sample; 87% occur only once, and roughly 6% lies in the top ten. Sequences were derived from peripheral blood, sampled after recovery from COVID-19. These receptors were collected from a human donor who had recovered from COVID-19.

The chain recombines TRBV19 with TRBJ1-5; no clear D. The CDR3 sequence is 15 residues long. The germline CDR1 and CDR2 sequences are LNHDA and SQIVND (reference sequence). Trimming took 7 bases from V and 6 from J, leaving 19 bases between them. DNA for the CDR3: TGTGCCAGTACCCAAGGTGACCGCTCCAGTCAGCCCCAGCATTTT. It is translated as CASTQGDRSSQPQHF.

V is TRBV3-1 (or the pseudogene TRBV3-2) and J is TRBJ2-7; D might be TRBD1 (5 bases). CDR1 and CDR2 from the germline V gene are LGHDT and YNNKEL (reference sequence). V was pared by 1 base and J by 4 bases, with 8 bases between. The CDR3 is 13 amino acids. The CDR3 is CASSQVQGYEQYF. CDR3 in DNA: TGTGCCAGCAGCCAAGTTCAGGGTTACGAGCAGTACTTC.

The genes are TRBV15 and TRBJ2-1, with TRBD1 matching over 9 bases. The CDR3 covers 15 residues. Losses at the gene ends were 0 bases for V and 8 bases for J; bases not matched to a gene: 5. Germline CDR1 is LNHNV and CDR2 is YYDKDF (reference sequence). The CDR3 coding sequence is TGTGCCACCAGCAGAGATAACAGGGGGCTCGATGAGCAGTTCTTC. Translated, it gives CATSRDNRGLDEQFF. The full variable domain, its missing parts supplied by reference TRBV15 and TRBJ2-1, is DAMVIQNPRYQVTQFGKPVTLSCSQTLNHNVMYWYQQKSSQAPKLLFHYYDKDFNNEADTPDNFQSRRPNTSFCFLDIRSPGLGDTAMYLCATSRDNRGLDEQFFGPGTRLTVL.

The rearrangement links TRBV24-1 to TRBJ2-3; 7 bases match TRBD1. The junction had 5 bases not matched to a gene; V was cut back by 0 bases and J by 0 bases. The CDR3 spans 17 residues. Per the germline V gene, CDR1 is KGHDR and CDR2 is SFDVKD. CDR3 DNA sequence: TGTGCCACCAGTGATTTGCCAAGGACAGGCAGCACAGATACGCAGTATTTT. It specifies CATSDLPRTGSTDTQYF.

This chain connects TRBV5-1 to TRBJ1-4, with a tentative D call TRBD1 (5 bases). Germline-derived CDR1 and CDR2 are SGHRS and YFSETQ. V lost 2 bases and J 6 bases, leaving 11 bases between the germline ends. This CDR3 is 14 amino acids long. Written as DNA, the CDR3 is TGCGCCAGCAGCTTTGGGGCAGGTGATGAAAAACTGTTTTTT. Its translation: CASSFGAGDEKLFF.

This clone came up a few times. The V gene is TRBV27, the J gene TRBJ2-7; no clear D gene. V lost 3 bases to trimming and J lost 4 bases, with 7 bases between them. This CDR3 comprises 12 residues. CDR1 is MNHEY, CDR2 SMNVEV, per germline (reference sequence). The CDR3 bases are TGTGCCAGCAGTTTTTCTGGTTACGAGCAGTACTTC. Amino acids: CASSFSGYEQYF.

The chain joins TRBV2 to TRBJ2-1, with D perhaps matching TRBD2 (5 bases). CDR1 SNHLY and CDR2 FYNNEI come from the germline V gene. Trimming took off 2 bases at V and 0 bases at J, with 14 bases between the two ends. This CDR3 region has 17 residues. CDR3 sequence: CASSERASGSSYNEQFF. CDR3 nucleotide sequence: TGTGCCAGCAGTGAAAGGGCCTCGGGGAGCTCCTACAATGAGCAGTTCTTC.

The chain joins TRBV9 to TRBJ2-1; weak D call: TRBD1 (6 bases). Per germline, CDR1 SGDLS and CDR2 YYNGEE. The CDR3 is made up of 13 amino acids. V lost 4 bases, J lost 9 bases, and 14 bases lay in between. The CDR3 reads CASSLEQGTEQFF. The CDR3 DNA follows: TGTGCCAGCAGCTTAGAACAGGGTACTGAGCAGTTCTTC.